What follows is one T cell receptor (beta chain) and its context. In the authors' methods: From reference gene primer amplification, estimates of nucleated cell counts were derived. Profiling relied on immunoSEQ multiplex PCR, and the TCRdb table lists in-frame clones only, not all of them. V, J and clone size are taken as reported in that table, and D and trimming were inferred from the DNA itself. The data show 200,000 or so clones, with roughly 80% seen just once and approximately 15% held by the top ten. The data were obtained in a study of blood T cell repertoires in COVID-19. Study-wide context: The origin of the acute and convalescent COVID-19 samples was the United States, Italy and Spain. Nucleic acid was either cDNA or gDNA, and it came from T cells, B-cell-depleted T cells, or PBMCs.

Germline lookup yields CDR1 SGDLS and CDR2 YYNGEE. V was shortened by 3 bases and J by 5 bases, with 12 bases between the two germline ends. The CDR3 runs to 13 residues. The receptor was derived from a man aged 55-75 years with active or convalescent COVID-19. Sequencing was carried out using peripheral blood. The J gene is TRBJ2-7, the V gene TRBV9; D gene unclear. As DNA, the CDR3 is TGTGCCAGCAGCGAACAAAGCCGGGACGAGCAGTACTTC. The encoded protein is CASSEQSRDEQYF.